A selection of T cell receptor beta chains follows, all from one sample in a study of regulatory T cells in long-lasting Graves disease. TCRdb processed the multiplex PCR reads anew with MiXCR; each CDR3 protein has one entry. This sample has under 350,000 distinct CDR3 sequences; more than 20% occur once, and the top ten carry roughly three fifths. Sample: peripheral blood mononuclear cells (PBMCs), taken when the disease was refractory, from a patient treated with antithyroid drugs. These receptors all stem from a female donor with Graves disease. The CDR3 runs from the conserved cysteine through the conserved F or W. D genes are given only for firm matches. Expanded clones are given a class, and other clones once, few, many or no size at all.

v_gene	abundance	d_gene	j_gene	CDR3nt	CDR3aa
TRBV10-3	many	-	TRBJ1-6	TGTGCCATCGGGGCCGATGGGGGTTCACCCCTCCACTTT	CAIGADGGSPLHF
TRBV7-2	few	-	TRBJ2-5	TGTGCCAGCACCCCTCGGGGCCCTTCCGTACGCGGGACCCAGTACTTC	CASTPRGPSVRGTQYF
TRBV4-3	many	TRBD1	TRBJ1-4	TGCGCCAGCAGCCTGACAGACAGGGCGAAACTGTTTTTT	CASSLTDRAKLFF
TRBV3-1	few	TRBD2	TRBJ2-5	TGTGCCAGCAGCCAAGATATGGCTAGCGGGACGGAGACCCAGTACTTC	CASSQDMASGTETQYF
TRBV18	many	-	TRBJ1-1	TGTGCCAGCTCACCACAGGCGAACACTGAAGCTTTCTTT	CASSPQANTEAFF
TRBV27	many	-	TRBJ1-2	TGTGCCAGCAGTAGAGAGGGAGCGTATGGCTACACCTTC	CASSREGAYGYTF
TRBV6-1	-	-	TRBJ1-2	TGTGCCAGCAGTCCCCGCGGGGGCGGGTATGGCTACACCTTC	CASSPRGGGYGYTF
TRBV5-5	-	-	TRBJ2-7	TGTGCCAGCAGCTTATTAGCGCAAACCTACGAGCAGTACTTC	CASSLLAQTYEQYF
TRBV5-1	once	TRBD1	TRBJ2-5	TGCGCCAGCAGCTTTACAGGGGGCGGGGAGACCCAGTACTTC	CASSFTGGGETQYF
TRBV6-1	many	-	TRBJ1-2	TGTGCCAGCACGGCAGGGCCCCTTAACTATGGCTACACCTTC	CASTAGPLNYGYTF
TRBV30	-	-	TRBJ2-2	TGTGCCTGGAGTTCTGGACTGGGGACCGGGGAGCTGTTTTTT	CAWSSGLGTGELFF
TRBV27	many	TRBD2	TRBJ2-7	TGTGCCAGCAGTTTAGGGCGGGAGTCCTACGAGCAGTACTTC	CASSLGRESYEQYF
TRBV19	many	TRBD2	TRBJ2-2	TGTGCCAGTTCCAAACCGGGACTAGCGGGAATGGGCGGGGAGCTGTTTTTT	CASSKPGLAGMGGELFF
TRBV7-2	-	-	TRBJ2-2	TGTGCCAGCAGCCAGGACCTACTCGAACGGGAGGGGGAGCTGTTTTTT	CASSQDLLEREGELFF
TRBV6-1	many	-	TRBJ1-4	TGTGCCAGCAGCCTATCACAGGGCGTGGGTGAAAAACTGTTTTTT	CASSLSQGVGEKLFF
TRBV6-5	-	TRBD1	TRBJ2-5	TGTGCCAGCAGTTACTCGCAGACAGGGAAAGGAGAGACCCAGTACTTC	CASSYSQTGKGETQYF
TRBV7-2	many	-	TRBJ2-5	TGTGCCAGCAGCTTCCCGGGAGAAGATAGAGAGACCCAGTACTTC	CASSFPGEDRETQYF
TRBV7-2	-	-	TRBJ1-5	TGTGCCAGCAGCCTATGGGACCTTAATCAGCCCCAGCATTTT	CASSLWDLNQPQHF
TRBV7-6	few	-	TRBJ2-5	TGTGCCAGCAGCTTAAGGTTAGGCGCAGAGACCCAGTACTTC	CASSLRLGAETQYF
TRBV6-4	-	TRBD2	TRBJ2-3	TGTGCCAGCAGCAAGGTAGCGGGAGGGCCCACAGATACGCAGTATTTT	CASSKVAGGPTDTQYF
TRBV2	-	-	TRBJ2-2	TGTGCCAGTACGGAGGGCGGGGAGCTGCTTTTT	CASTEGGELLF
TRBV2	-	-	TRBJ2-1	TGTGCCAGCAGTGAAGCAGCGGCGAGAGGGAGCTCCTACAATGAGCAGTTCTTC	CASSEAAARGSSYNEQFF
TRBV20-1	-	TRBD1	TRBJ1-1	TGCAGTGCCCCACTCCGGGACAGGGGGGCTTTCTTT	CSAPLRDRGAFF
TRBV4-3	-	-	TRBJ2-2	TGCGCCAGCAGCCAAGACGCAGGAAACACCGGGGAGCTGTTTTTT	CASSQDAGNTGELFF
TRBV7-9	-	TRBD2	TRBJ2-2	TGTGCCAGCAGCTTAGCGCGTTTTTGGACTAGCTGGCCCGGGGAGCTGTTTTTT	CASSLARFWTSWPGELFF
TRBV7-2	few	TRBD2	TRBJ2-5	TGTGCCAGCAGCCCAGGGGCTAGCGGGCAAGAGACCCAGTACTTC	CASSPGASGQETQYF
TRBV6-1	-	-	TRBJ2-6	TGTGCCAGCAGTCCAGATTACTCTGGGGCCAACGTCCTGACTTTC	CASSPDYSGANVLTF
TRBV10-3	many	-	TRBJ1-2	TGTGCCATCAGTGTGGGCAGGGAATATGGCTACACCTTC	CAISVGREYGYTF
TRBV27	-	-	TRBJ1-5	TGTGCCAGCAGTCCCCTCACTGGGTGGTACAATCAGCCCCAGCATTTT	CASSPLTGWYNQPQHF